This entry is about one T cell receptor (beta chain). It has no known antigen specificity. Base qualities are missing; no much larger clone stands one base away. This sample stems from a study of blood T cell repertoires in COVID-19 (dated by TCRdb to the early 2020s). A note on the overall study: Collaborator samples came from the United States, Italy and Spain and covered acute and convalescent phases of COVID-19. The prospective study material was composed of cDNA or gDNA derived from T cells, B-cell-depleted T cells, or PBMCs. The dataset comprised deeply sampled blood TCRbeta repertoires from subjects exposed to, actively infected with, or recovered from COVID-19. The repertoires were made available in a free public database intended to serve as a resource for research on the immune response to SARS-CoV-2. The samples were drawn from the first 160 participants of the ongoing ImmuneRACE study and from 950 to 1,500 subjects provided by 6 global collaborators. A de-identified subject ID, COVID-19 status, age in years and sex were almost always included in the sample metadata. Where available, HLA class I and class II types were taken from metadata supplied by the sample provider and were not determined by assay-based typing.

Trimming costs V 4 bases and J 0 bases, and their ends lie 7 bases apart. From its cysteine to its phenylalanine, the CDR3 spans 12 amino acids. The only DNA kept is the CDR3, 36 bases in frame from the first base. CDR1 and CDR2, looked up from the germline V gene (reference sequence), are GTSNPN and SVGIG. TCRbeta CDR3 regions were amplified from genomic DNA using the immunoSEQ Assay, a bias-controlled multiplex PCR. Regarding the original processing steps: The number of nucleated cells in each sample was estimated by amplification of reference gene primers within the assay. Sequence reads were collapsed and filtered to measure the absolute abundance of every unique TCRbeta CDR3 rearrangement. For each sample, productive Simpson clonality was calculated as the square root of Simpson's diversity index over productive rearrangements. This is the immuneACCESS table as TCRdb keeps it, with only in-frame sequences that have V and J called. A part of the clones is gone; compared with another copy, unresolved V genes explain less than half, and the rest is unexplained. V and J calls and clone size follow that table, whereas D and trimming were derived from the DNA. This sample has some 200,000 clones in its table, and around 84% of those were observed once. The ten top clones hold around 13% of the sample.

The collaborating institutions used their own protocols to collect whole blood in K2EDTA tubes. For TCRbeta analysis, collaborator samples were shipped as frozen whole blood, as isolated PBMCs, or as DNA extracted from either sample type. Study-wide conclusions, independent of this receptor: The amount of clinical and demographic metadata varied by source and participant and was provided uncurated.

The source is a human donor in a cohort sampled during active COVID-19. Material for sequencing was peripheral blood. The chain links TRBV30 with TRBJ2-7, and TRBD1 may be the D gene, going by 6 matching bases. The CDR3 corresponds to CAWNRDSYEQYF. The DNA is as follows: TGTGCCTGGAACAGGGACTCCTACGAGCAGTACTTC.